One and the same sample provided the 18 T cell receptor beta chains below, sequenced in a study of T cells in Graves' hyperthyroidism and ophthalmopathy. The investigators amplified TCR beta CDR3 regions from RNA transcripts. The HTBI primer set drove a first-round RT-PCR of the TCR CDR3. TCRdb itself ran the multiplex PCR reads through MiXCR, one entry per CDR3 protein. The repertoire holds a few hundred thousand distinct CDR3 sequences, with approximately 15% as singletons. Specimen: blood. Source of these receptors: a woman aged 25-40 years with Graves' hyperthyroidism.

At least ten counts were recorded for this clonotype. This rearrangement joins TRBV7-2 to TRBJ2-1, with D uncertain. The V end lost 1 base, the J end lost 0 bases, and 7 bases lay between the germline ends. Germline V gene sequence: CDR1 SGHTA, CDR2 FQGNSA. The CDR3 has 15 amino acids. The CDR3 DNA reads TGTGCCAGCAGCTTAGACTGGAGCTCCTACAATGAGCAGTTCTTC. Amino acid sequence: CASSLDWSSYNEQFF.

This clonotype has ten or more counts. J is TRBJ2-1 and V is TRBV30, with D unresolved. The germline V gene has CDR1 GTSNPN and CDR2 SVGIG (reference sequence). Trimming cost V 5 bases and J 3 bases, with 5 bases left between them. This CDR3 has 11 residues. The CDR3 loop reads CAWVYYNEQFF. In DNA form, the CDR3 reads TGTGCCTGGGTCTACTACAATGAGCAGTTCTTC.

This clonotype was detected only a few times. V is TRBV4-1 and J is TRBJ2-1; TRBD1 might be the D (6 bases). Per germline, CDR1 MGHRA and CDR2 YSYEKL. CDR3 size: 16 residues. Deletions cut 4 bases from V and 3 bases from J, with 16 bases between. The CDR3 coding sequence is TGCGCCAGCAGCCCGGGCGCGGACAGCGACTACAATGAGCAGTTCTTC. It specifies CASSPGADSDYNEQFF.

The rearrangement uses TRBV7-9 and TRBJ2-1; D possibly corresponds to TRBD1 (5 bases). With 5 bases removed from V and 0 bases from J, the gap between germline ends came to 17 bases. CDR1 and CDR2 (germline): SEHNR, FQNEAQ (reference sequence). The CDR3 covers 17 residues. The CDR3 here is CASSKNWGPSSYNEQFF. CDR3 nucleotide sequence: TGTGCCAGCAGCAAGAACTGGGGCCCCAGCTCCTACAATGAGCAGTTCTTC. The full variable domain, in which reference TRBV7-9 and TRBJ2-1 provide the parts outside the CDR3, is DTGVSQNPRHKITKRGQNVTFRCDPISEHNRLYWYRQTLGQGPEFLTYFQNEAQLEKSRLLSDRFSAERPKGSFSTLEIQRTEQGDSAMYLCASSKNWGPSSYNEQFFGPGTRLTVL.

This clonotype was seen repeatedly, ten times or more. As DNA, the CDR3 is TGTGCCAGCAGCGTAGAAGAGGGGTCTATCTACGAGCAGTACTTC. Translating gives CASSVEEGSIYEQYF. The chain carries TRBV9 and TRBJ2-7; D possibly uses TRBD1 or TRBD2 (5 bases each). V was clipped by 0 bases and J by 3 bases, with 13 bases between them. The CDR3 is made up of 15 amino acids. Per germline, CDR1 SGDLS and CDR2 YYNGEE.

As for this clonotype: Given a much more abundant clone one base away, this may be a read error. The chain carries TRBV3-1 and TRBJ2-3; a possible D gene is TRBD2 (6 bases). From germline, CDR1 is LGHDT and CDR2 YNNKEL (reference sequence). V was pared by 4 bases and J by 2 bases, with 13 bases between. The CDR3 totals 15 residues. Written as DNA, the CDR3 is TGTGCCAGCAGCCGAAGAGCGGGTTTCACAGATACGCAGTATTTT. Translation: CASSRRAGFTDTQYF.

This clonotype was seen at least ten times. The chain recombines TRBV9 with TRBJ2-1, with TRBD2 matching 7 bases. The CDR3 is 16 amino acids. CDR1 and CDR2 from the germline V gene are SGDLS and YYNGEE. The V segment lost 0 bases and the J segment 0 bases; nucleotides outside the gene matches: 3. DNA of the CDR3: TGTGCCAGCAGCGTAGATGGCGGGAGCTCCTACAATGAGCAGTTCTTC. Its protein is CASSVDGGSSYNEQFF. The whole variable domain, remainder taken from reference TRBV9 and TRBJ2-1, is DSGVTQTPKHLITATGQRVTLRCSPRSGDLSVYWYQQSLDQGLQFLIQYYNGEERAKGNILERFSAQQFPDLHSELNLSSLELGDSALYFCASSVDGGSSYNEQFFGPGTRLTVL.

This clonotype was seen only a few times. The genes are TRBV11-2 and TRBJ1-6; a possible D gene is TRBD1 (6 bases). The V gene lost 6 bases and the J gene lost 1 base, with 10 bases spanning the gap. Per the germline V gene, CDR1 is SGHAT and CDR2 is FQNNGV. The CDR3 length is 15 residues. The CDR3 nucleotides read TGTGCCAGCAGTCCAACAGGGTCCTATAATTCACCCCTCCACTTT. Its translation is CASSPTGSYNSPLHF.

This clonotype has a count of ten or more. One end of the junction fails to match germline, which may point to a read error. This chain joins TRBV6-1 and TRBJ1-2; D gene unclear. The CDR3 runs 12 residues. Germline V gene data show CDR1 as MNHNS and CDR2 as SASEGT. The CDR3 reads CASREVTYGYTF. The CDR3 DNA reads TGTGCCAGCAGAGAAGTGACCTATGGCTACACCTTC.

This clonotype was counted between two and nine times. The chain is built from TRBV20-1 and TRBJ2-2; maybe TRBD2 (6 bases). Germline lookup yields CDR1 DFQATT and CDR2 SNEGSKA (reference sequence). The ends were cut back, 0 bases at V and 1 base at J, with 18 bases in the middle. The CDR3 covers 18 residues. CDR3 nucleotide sequence: TGCAGTGCTAGAGAGATCCCCAAGGGACTGGTGAACACCGGGGAGCTGTTTTTT. The encoded protein is CSAREIPKGLVNTGELFF.

The V call is TRBV18, the J call TRBJ2-5; D is uncertain. CDR3 length: 11 residues. Trimming left V 8 bases short and J 3 bases short, with 7 bases between. Germline values: CDR1 KGHSH, CDR2 LQKENI. The CDR3 nucleotides are TGTGCCAGCACCGCCGAAGAGACCCAGTACTTC. Translated: CASTAEETQYF.

The chain carries TRBV20-1 and TRBJ2-1, with TRBD2 matching 11 bases. Germline lookup yields CDR1 DFQATT and CDR2 SNEGSKA (reference sequence). Trimming removed 0 bases from V and 0 bases from J; junction bases left unmatched: 7. The CDR3 length is 18 residues. CDR3 loop: CSARDLRLAGSSYNEQFF. The DNA for the CDR3 is TGCAGTGCTAGAGATCTTCGACTAGCGGGGTCCTCCTACAATGAGCAGTTCTTC.

In this sample, this clonotype turned up many times. The chain is built from TRBV7-2 and TRBJ1-1; D is uncertain. CDR1 is SGHTA, CDR2 FQGNSA, per germline. This CDR3 comprises 14 residues. V dropped 2 bases and J dropped 0 bases, with 7 bases sitting between them. The CDR3 here is CASSLWVMNTEAFF. CDR3 bases: TGTGCCAGCAGCTTATGGGTTATGAACACTGAAGCTTTCTTT.

Ten or more counts support this clonotype. The chain employs TRBV15 and TRBJ2-7; no definite D call. The CDR3 spans 12 residues. With 0 bases removed from V and 6 bases from J, the gap between germline ends came to 6 bases. Germline CDR1 LNHNV, CDR2 YYDKDF (reference sequence). CDR3 sequence (DNA): TGTGCCACCAGCAGAGATTGGGGCGAGCAGTACTTC. It codes for CATSRDWGEQYF.

With respect to this clonotype: Since a much larger clone is just one base distant, this may be a read error. The chain has TRBV6-9 and TRBJ2-1; D not resolved. The CDR3 extends over 14 amino acids. Germline V CDR1 and CDR2: MNHGY, SVAAGI. Trimming left V 4 bases short and J 7 bases short, with 14 bases between. The CDR3 protein is CASSFDSLRNEQFF. DNA of the CDR3: TGTGCCAGCAGTTTTGACTCCCTGCGGAATGAGCAGTTCTTC.

This clonotype was counted ten times or more. V gene TRBV6-5 combines with J gene TRBJ1-5; D call uncertain. V was clipped by 2 bases and J by 4 bases, with 6 bases between them. Germline CDR1 and CDR2: MNHEY and SVGAGI. This CDR3 contains 13 residues. The CDR3 sequence: CASSYGGNQPQHF. CDR3 nucleotides: TGTGCCAGCAGTTACGGAGGAAATCAGCCCCAGCATTTT.

This clonotype was seen many times. The gene calls are TRBV6-2 or TRBV6-3 and TRBJ2-1; D is unresolved. The CDR3 sequence is 15 residues long. Germline CDR1 MNHEY, CDR2 SVGEGT. V was cut by 7 bases and J by 5 bases, with 18 bases left in between. The CDR3 nucleotides are TGTGCCAGCAATCTAATCGGGCTGGGGAACAATGAGCAGTTCTTC. This encodes CASNLIGLGNNEQFF.

The V gene is TRBV20-1, the J gene TRBJ2-2, with TRBD1 identical over 10 bases. Germline V gene data show CDR1 as DFQATT and CDR2 as SNEGSKA (reference sequence). The CDR3 totals 17 residues. With 6 bases clipped from V and 0 bases from J, the junction kept 10 bases outside the gene matches. The CDR3 nucleotides are TGCAGTGCGAGGAGGACAGGGGGGCCCTCGAACACCGGGGAGCTGTTTTTT. As protein: CSARRTGGPSNTGELFF.